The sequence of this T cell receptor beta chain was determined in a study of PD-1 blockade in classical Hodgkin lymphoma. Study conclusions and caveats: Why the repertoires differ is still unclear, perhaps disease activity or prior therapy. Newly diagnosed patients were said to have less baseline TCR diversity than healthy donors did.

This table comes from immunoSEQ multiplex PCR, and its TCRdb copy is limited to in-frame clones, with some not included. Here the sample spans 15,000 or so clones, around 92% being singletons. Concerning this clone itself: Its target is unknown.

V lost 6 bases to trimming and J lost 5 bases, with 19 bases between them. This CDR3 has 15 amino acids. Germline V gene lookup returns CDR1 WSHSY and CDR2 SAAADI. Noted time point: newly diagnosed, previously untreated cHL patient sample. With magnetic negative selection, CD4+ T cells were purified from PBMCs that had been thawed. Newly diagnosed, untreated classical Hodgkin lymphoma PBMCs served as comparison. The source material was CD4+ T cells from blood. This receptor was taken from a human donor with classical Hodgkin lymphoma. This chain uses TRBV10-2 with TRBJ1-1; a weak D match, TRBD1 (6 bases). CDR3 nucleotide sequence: TGCGCCAGCAGCGCCCAAATTCAGGGGAGTACTGAAGCTTTCTTT. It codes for CASSAQIQGSTEAFF.